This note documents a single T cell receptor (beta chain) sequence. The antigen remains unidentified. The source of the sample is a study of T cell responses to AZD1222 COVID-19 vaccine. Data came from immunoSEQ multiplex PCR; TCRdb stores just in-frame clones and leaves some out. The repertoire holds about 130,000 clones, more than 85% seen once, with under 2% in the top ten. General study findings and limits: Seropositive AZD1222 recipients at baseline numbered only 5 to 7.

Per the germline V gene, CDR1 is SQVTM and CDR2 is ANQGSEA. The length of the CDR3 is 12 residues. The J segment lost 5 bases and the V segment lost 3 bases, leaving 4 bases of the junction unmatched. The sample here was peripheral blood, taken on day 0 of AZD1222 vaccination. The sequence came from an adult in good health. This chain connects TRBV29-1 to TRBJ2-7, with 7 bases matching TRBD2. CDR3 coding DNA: TGCAGCGTTGACGGGGGGTCGGACGAGCAGTACTTC. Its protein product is CSVDGGSDEQYF.